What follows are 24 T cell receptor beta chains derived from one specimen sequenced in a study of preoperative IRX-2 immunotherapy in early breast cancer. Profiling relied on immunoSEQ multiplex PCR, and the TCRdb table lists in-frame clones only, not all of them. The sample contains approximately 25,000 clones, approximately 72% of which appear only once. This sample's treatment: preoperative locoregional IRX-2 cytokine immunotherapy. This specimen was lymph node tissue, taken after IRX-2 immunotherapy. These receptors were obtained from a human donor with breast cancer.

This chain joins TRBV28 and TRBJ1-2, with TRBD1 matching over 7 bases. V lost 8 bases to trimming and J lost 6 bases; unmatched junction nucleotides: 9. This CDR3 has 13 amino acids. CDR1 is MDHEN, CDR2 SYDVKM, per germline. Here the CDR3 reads CASYKQGNDGYTF. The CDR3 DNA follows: TGTGCCAGCTACAAACAGGGGAACGATGGCTACACCTTC.

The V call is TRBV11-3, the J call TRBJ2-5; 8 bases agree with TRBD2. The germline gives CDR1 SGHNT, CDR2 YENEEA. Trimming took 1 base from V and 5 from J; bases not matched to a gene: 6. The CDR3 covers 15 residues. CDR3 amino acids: CASSLVRREAETQYF. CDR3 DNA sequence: TGTGCCAGCAGCTTAGTAAGGCGGGAGGCTGAGACCCAGTACTTC.

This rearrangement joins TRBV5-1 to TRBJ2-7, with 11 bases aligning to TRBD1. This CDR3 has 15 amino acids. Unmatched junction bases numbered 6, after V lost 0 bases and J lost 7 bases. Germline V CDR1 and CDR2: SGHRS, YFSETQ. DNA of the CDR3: TGCGCCAGCAGCTTGGAAGGGACAGGGGGAGGAGAGCAGTACTTC. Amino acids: CASSLEGTGGGEQYF.

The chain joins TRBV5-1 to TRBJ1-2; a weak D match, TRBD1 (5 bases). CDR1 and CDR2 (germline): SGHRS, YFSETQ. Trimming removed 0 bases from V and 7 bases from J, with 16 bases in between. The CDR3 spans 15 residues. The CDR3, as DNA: TGCGCCAGCAGCTTGGCTCAGGGAGGCGAGGGTGGCTACACCTTC. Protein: CASSLAQGGEGGYTF.

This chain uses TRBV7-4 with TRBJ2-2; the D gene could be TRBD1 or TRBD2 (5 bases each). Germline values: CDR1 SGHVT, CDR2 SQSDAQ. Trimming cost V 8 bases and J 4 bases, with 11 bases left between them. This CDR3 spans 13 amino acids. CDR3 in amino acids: CASRGGPTGELFF. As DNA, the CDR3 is TGTGCCAGCCGGGGCGGGCCCACCGGGGAGCTGTTTTTT.

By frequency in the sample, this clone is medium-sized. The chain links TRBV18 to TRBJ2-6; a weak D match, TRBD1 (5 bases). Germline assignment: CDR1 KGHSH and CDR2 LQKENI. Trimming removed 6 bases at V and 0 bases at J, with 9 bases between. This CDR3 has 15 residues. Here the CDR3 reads CASSGLTSGANVLTF. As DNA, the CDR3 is TGTGCCAGCTCGGGGCTGACCTCTGGGGCCAACGTCCTGACTTTC.

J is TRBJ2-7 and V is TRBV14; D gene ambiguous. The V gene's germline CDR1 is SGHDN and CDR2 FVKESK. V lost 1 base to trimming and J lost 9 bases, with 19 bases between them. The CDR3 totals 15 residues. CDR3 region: CASSQGSRPLLGQYF. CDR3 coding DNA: TGTGCCAGCAGCCAAGGTTCGCGACCCCTCCTAGGGCAGTACTTC.

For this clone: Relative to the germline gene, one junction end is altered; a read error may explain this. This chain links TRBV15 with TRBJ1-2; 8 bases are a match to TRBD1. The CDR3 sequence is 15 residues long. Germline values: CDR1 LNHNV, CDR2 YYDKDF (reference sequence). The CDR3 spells CAASRSRIDRGGYTF. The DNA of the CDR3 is TGTGCCGCCAGCAGATCGCGAATAGACAGGGGCGGCTACACCTTC.

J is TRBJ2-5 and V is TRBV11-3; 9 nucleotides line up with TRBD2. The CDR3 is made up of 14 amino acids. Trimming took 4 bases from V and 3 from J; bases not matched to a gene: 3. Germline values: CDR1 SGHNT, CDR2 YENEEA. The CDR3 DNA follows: TGTGCCAGCAGCTCGGGACTAGCAGAAGAGACCCAGTACTTC. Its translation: CASSSGLAEETQYF.

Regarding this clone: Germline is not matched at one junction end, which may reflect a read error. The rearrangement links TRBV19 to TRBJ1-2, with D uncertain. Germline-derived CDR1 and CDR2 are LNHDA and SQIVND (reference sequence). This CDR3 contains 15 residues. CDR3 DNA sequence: TGTGCCAGTAGACCAGACAAAAGAGCTAACTATGGTTACACCTTC. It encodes CASRPDKRANYGYTF.

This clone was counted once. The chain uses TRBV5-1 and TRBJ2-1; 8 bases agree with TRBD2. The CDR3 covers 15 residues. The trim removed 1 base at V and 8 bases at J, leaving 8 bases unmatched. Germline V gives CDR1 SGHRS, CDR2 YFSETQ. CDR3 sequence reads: CASSLSAGGLYEQFF. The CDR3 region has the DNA TGCGCCAGCAGCTTGTCTGCGGGAGGTCTCTATGAGCAGTTCTTC.

The CDR3: CASSLPQGLPYGYTF. CDR3 in DNA: TGTGCCAGCAGTTTACCACAGGGACTCCCCTATGGCTACACCTTC. This rearrangement joins TRBV28 to TRBJ1-2; TRBD1 might be the D (6 bases). V was shortened by 2 bases and J by 4 bases, with 14 bases between the two germline ends. There are 15 residues in the CDR3. The germline CDR1 and CDR2 sequences are MDHEN and SYDVKM.

Here the CDR3 DNA reads TGTGCCAGCAGCCGAGCGGGAGGGCCGGGAGAGACCCAGTACTTC. Its translation: CASSRAGGPGETQYF. The genes are TRBV11-3 and TRBJ2-5; TRBD2 matches 10 bases. This CDR3 is 15 amino acids long. V shed 5 bases, J shed 4 bases, and the junction held 7 bases outside the gene matches. The germline CDR1 and CDR2 sequences are SGHNT and YENEEA.

The CDR3 sequence is CASSLAVQSKGKLFF. The CDR3 DNA reads as TGCGCCAGCAGCTTGGCCGTCCAGTCAAAGGGAAAACTGTTTTTT. The rearrangement uses TRBV5-1 and TRBJ1-4; D unclear. Trimming removed 0 bases at V and 10 bases at J, with 16 bases between. The germline gives CDR1 SGHRS, CDR2 YFSETQ. The length of the CDR3 is 15 residues.

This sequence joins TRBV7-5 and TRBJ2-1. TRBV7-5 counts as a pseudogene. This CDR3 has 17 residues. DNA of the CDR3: TGTGCCAGCAGCTTAGCGCAGGCTAGAGCTCCCTACAATGAGCAGTTCTTC. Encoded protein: CASSLAQARAPYNEQFF.

This CDR3 reads CASSYRDRGFSGNTIYF. Here the CDR3 DNA reads TGTGCCAGCAGTTACCGCGACAGGGGGTTCTCTGGAAACACCATATATTTT. The V call is TRBV6-4, the J call TRBJ1-3; 9 bases match TRBD1. This CDR3 is built from 17 residues. CDR1 is MRHNA and CDR2 is SNTAGT in the germline V gene. Trimming cost V 5 bases and J 0 bases; bases outside gene matches: 8.

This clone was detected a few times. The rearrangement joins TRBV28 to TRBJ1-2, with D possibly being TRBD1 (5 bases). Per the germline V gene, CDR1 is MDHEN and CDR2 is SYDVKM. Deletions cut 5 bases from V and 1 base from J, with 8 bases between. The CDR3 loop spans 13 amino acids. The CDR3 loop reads CASSLTDNYGYTF. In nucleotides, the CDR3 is TGTGCCAGCAGTCTGACAGATAACTATGGCTACACCTTC.

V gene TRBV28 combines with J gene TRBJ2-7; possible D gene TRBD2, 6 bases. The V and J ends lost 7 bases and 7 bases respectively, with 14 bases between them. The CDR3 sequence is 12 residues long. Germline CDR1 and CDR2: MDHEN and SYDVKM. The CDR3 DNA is TGTGCCAGCACCGGGACTTTGGGGGAGCAGTACTTC. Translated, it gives CASTGTLGEQYF.

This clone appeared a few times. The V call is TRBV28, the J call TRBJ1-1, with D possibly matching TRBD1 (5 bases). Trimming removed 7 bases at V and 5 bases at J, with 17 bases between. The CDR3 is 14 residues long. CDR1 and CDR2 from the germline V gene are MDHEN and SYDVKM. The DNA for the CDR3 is TGTGCCAGCAATCTGGGGGGACGGATGACTGAAGCTTTCTTT. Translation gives CASNLGGRMTEAFF.

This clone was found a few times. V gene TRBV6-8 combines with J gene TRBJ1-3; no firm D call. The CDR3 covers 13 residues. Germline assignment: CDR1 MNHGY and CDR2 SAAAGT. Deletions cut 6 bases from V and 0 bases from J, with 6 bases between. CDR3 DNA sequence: TGTGCCAGCAGGGGGAGCTCTGGAAACACCATATATTTT. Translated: CASRGSSGNTIYF.

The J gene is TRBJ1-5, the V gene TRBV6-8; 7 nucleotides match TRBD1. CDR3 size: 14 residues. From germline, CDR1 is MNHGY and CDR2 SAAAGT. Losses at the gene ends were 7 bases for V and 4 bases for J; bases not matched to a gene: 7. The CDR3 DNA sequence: TGTGCCAGCACCCCGACAGGGCCGAATCAGCCCCAGCATTTT. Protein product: CASTPTGPNQPQHF.

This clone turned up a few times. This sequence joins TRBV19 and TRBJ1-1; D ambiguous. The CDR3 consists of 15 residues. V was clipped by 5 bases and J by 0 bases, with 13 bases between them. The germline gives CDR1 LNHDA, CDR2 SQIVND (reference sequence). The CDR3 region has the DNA TGTGCCAGTAGTTACACCCTTCAGTTGAACACTGAAGCTTTCTTT. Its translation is CASSYTLQLNTEAFF.

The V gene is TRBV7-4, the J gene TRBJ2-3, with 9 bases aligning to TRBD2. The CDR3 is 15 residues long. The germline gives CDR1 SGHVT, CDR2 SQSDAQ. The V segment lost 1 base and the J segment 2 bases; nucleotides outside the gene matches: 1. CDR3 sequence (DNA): TGTGCCAGCAGCTTAGGACTAGCGGCCACAGATACGCAGTATTTT. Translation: CASSLGLAATDTQYF. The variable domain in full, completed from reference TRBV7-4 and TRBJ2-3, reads GAGVSQSPRYKVAKRGRDVALRCDSISGHVTLYWYRQTLGQGSEVLTYSQSDAQRDKSGRPSGRFSAERPERSVSTLKIQRTEQGDSAVYLCASSLGLAATDTQYFGPGTRLTVL.

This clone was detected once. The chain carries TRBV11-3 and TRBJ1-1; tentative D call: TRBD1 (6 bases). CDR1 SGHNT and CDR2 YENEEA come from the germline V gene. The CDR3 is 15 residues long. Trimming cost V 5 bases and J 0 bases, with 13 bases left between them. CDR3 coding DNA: TGTGCCAGCAGCATTGGGGGCGGATTGAACACTGAAGCTTTCTTT. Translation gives CASSIGGGLNTEAFF.